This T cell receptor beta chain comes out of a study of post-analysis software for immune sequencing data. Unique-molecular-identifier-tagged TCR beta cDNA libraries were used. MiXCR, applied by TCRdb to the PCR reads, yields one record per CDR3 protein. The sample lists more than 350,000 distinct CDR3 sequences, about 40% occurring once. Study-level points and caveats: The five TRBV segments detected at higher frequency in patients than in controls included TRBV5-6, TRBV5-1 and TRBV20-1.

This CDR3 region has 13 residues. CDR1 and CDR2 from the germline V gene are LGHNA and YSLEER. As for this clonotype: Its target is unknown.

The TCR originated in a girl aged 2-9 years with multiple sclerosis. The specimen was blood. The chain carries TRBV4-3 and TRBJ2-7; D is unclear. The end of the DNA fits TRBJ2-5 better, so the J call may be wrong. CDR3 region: CASSSPTRGTQYF. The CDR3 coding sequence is TGCGCCAGCAGTAGCCCTACCCGCGGGACCCAGTACTTC.